The 29 T cell receptor beta chains given below trace back to one sample, sequenced in a study of blood T cell repertoires in COVID-19. The table came from immunoSEQ multiplex PCR; TCRdb's copy has only in-frame clones and leaves some out. Of 120,000 to 150,000 clones detected, around 79% appear once; the ten largest clones hold approximately 8%. Sample: peripheral blood. The source is a man aged 50 or older with active or convalescent COVID-19.

V gene TRBV6-1 combines with J gene TRBJ2-5; 7 bases align to TRBD1. This CDR3 region has 16 residues. V dropped 3 bases and J dropped 5; count of bases not matched to a gene: 12. Germline lookup yields CDR1 MNHNS and CDR2 SASEGT. This CDR3 is CASSDSLRQGGETQYF. The DNA for the CDR3 is TGTGCCAGCAGTGATTCCCTAAGACAGGGTGGGGAGACCCAGTACTTC.

The CDR3 protein is CASSFMTSGNNEQFF. Written as DNA, the CDR3 is TGTGCCAGCAGTTTTATGACTAGCGGTAACAATGAGCAGTTCTTC. The gene calls are TRBV27 and TRBJ2-1, with 9 bases lining up with TRBD2. V lost 3 bases, J lost 5 bases, and 5 bases stayed unmatched. The CDR3 runs 15 residues. CDR1 is MNHEY and CDR2 is SMNVEV in the germline V gene (reference sequence).

This rearrangement joins TRBV4-2 to TRBJ1-1; D uncertain. The V end was cut by 7 bases, the J end by 3 bases, with 15 bases between. This CDR3 spans 14 amino acids. Germline values: CDR1 LGHNA, CDR2 YNFKEQ. CDR3 protein: CASTPGSPYTEAFF. CDR3 bases: TGTGCCAGCACCCCCGGGTCCCCATACACTGAAGCTTTCTTT.

The rearrangement uses TRBV6-5 and TRBJ1-5; D is undetermined. The CDR3 loop spans 15 amino acids. Trimming took off 5 bases at V and 0 bases at J, with 11 bases between the two ends. Germline CDR1 MNHEY, CDR2 SVGAGI. The CDR3 spells CASSIRHDSNQPQHF. CDR3 in DNA: TGTGCCAGCAGTATTAGACACGATAGCAATCAGCCCCAGCATTTT.

J is TRBJ1-3 and V is TRBV2; D gene ambiguous. Trimming cost V 6 bases and J 3 bases, with 6 bases left between them. Germline values: CDR1 SNHLY, CDR2 FYNNEI. This CDR3 spans 12 amino acids. Here the CDR3 reads CASRADGNTIYF. The CDR3 DNA reads TGTGCCAGCAGGGCGGATGGAAACACCATATATTTT.

This clone was detected only a few times. The rearrangement uses TRBV3-1 (or the pseudogene TRBV3-2) and TRBJ1-5; a possible D gene is TRBD1 (6 bases). Per germline, CDR1 LGHDT and CDR2 YNNKEL (reference sequence). V gave up 2 bases and J gave up 4 bases, with 9 bases separating them. CDR3 length equals 14 residues. CDR3 DNA sequence: TGTGCCAGCAGCCAAAATACAGGGAATCAGCCCCAGCATTTT. This codes for CASSQNTGNQPQHF.

The chain uses TRBV28 and TRBJ1-2, with TRBD1 matching over 10 bases. CDR1 MDHEN and CDR2 SYDVKM come from the germline V gene. CDR3 length: 17 amino acids. V was pared by 4 bases and J by 4 bases, with 12 bases of the junction left unmatched. In nucleotides, the CDR3 is TGTGCCAGCAGTTCTGGGGATGACAGGGGGCGCTTCTATGGCTACACCTTC. Translated, it gives CASSSGDDRGRFYGYTF.

J is TRBJ2-3 and V is TRBV19, with TRBD2 matching over 12 bases. Per germline, CDR1 LNHDA and CDR2 SQIVND (reference sequence). CDR3 length: 16 amino acids. J gave up 5 bases and V 4 bases, and 7 bases lay outside the gene matches. The CDR3 here is CASSTLAGGLIDTQYF. Here the CDR3 DNA reads TGTGCCAGTAGTACACTAGCGGGAGGCCTGATAGATACGCAGTATTTT.

This clone was detected a few times. The chain has TRBV7-3 and TRBJ2-5; possible D gene TRBD1, 7 bases. Germline V gene data show CDR1 as SGHTA and CDR2 as FQGTGA. The CDR3 loop spans 13 amino acids. Trimming shortened V by 4 bases and J by 7 bases, and 13 bases separated the two germline ends. The CDR3 coding sequence is TGTGCCAGCAGCTCGTCAGGGGGAGGGACCCAGTACTTC. This translates into CASSSSGGGTQYF.

This chain connects TRBV9 to TRBJ2-2; TRBD1 matches 8 bases. The CDR3 is 15 amino acids. V trimming: 2 bases; J trimming: 6 bases; junction bases outside the gene matches: 6. CDR1 is SGDLS and CDR2 is YYNGEE in the germline V gene. The DNA for the CDR3 is TGTGCCAGCAGCGTCCGGACAGGGTTTTCCGGGGAGCTGTTTTTT. Encoded protein: CASSVRTGFSGELFF.

The chain employs TRBV6-6 and TRBJ1-4, with 7 nucleotides matching TRBD1. This CDR3 has 13 amino acids. Germline assignment: CDR1 MNHNY and CDR2 SVGAGI (reference sequence). V dropped 6 bases and J dropped 5; count of bases not matched to a gene: 3. The CDR3 loop is CASRQGTNEKLFF. In DNA form, the CDR3 reads TGTGCCAGCAGACAGGGGACGAATGAAAAACTGTTTTTT.

V gene TRBV7-6 combines with J gene TRBJ2-7; 9 positions match TRBD1. V shed 5 bases, J shed 6 bases, and the junction held 8 bases outside the gene matches. The CDR3 is 14 amino acids. Germline CDR1 SGHVS, CDR2 FNYEAQ. CDR3 sequence: CASSPRQGESEQYF. The CDR3, as DNA: TGTGCCAGCAGCCCCCGACAGGGGGAAAGCGAGCAGTACTTC.

The chain links TRBV3-1 (or the pseudogene TRBV3-2) to TRBJ1-1, with no clear D. Germline V gives CDR1 LGHDT, CDR2 YNNKEL (reference sequence). The CDR3 is made up of 14 amino acids. The V end lost 7 bases, the J end lost 3 bases, and 15 bases lay between the germline ends. The CDR3 DNA follows: TGTGCCAGCACCCAGACGGGAGACGACACTGAAGCTTTCTTT. Translated, it gives CASTQTGDDTEAFF.

The chain joins TRBV5-5 to TRBJ2-7; D gene ambiguous. Germline CDR1 SGHKS, CDR2 YYEKEE (reference sequence). The CDR3 is 14 residues long. V was cut by 6 bases and J by 5 bases, with 18 bases left in between. The CDR3 sequence: CASTFRSSSHEQYF. In nucleotides, the CDR3 is TGTGCCAGCACCTTCCGCTCTAGTAGCCACGAGCAGTACTTC.

This chain uses TRBV27 with TRBJ2-3; D may be TRBD2 (6 bases). In germline, CDR1 is MNHEY, CDR2 SMNVEV (reference sequence). The V gene lost 1 base and the J gene lost 2 bases, with 10 bases spanning the gap. This CDR3 is built from 15 residues. The CDR3 is CASSLWGDSTDTQYF. The CDR3 DNA follows: TGTGCCAGCAGTTTATGGGGGGACTCCACAGATACGCAGTATTTT.

This chain joins TRBV30 and TRBJ1-5, with D perhaps matching TRBD1 (5 bases). This CDR3 comprises 14 residues. V was shortened by 3 bases and J by 4 bases, with 13 bases between the two germline ends. CDR1 and CDR2 from the germline V gene are GTSNPN and SVGIG (reference sequence). In DNA, the CDR3 is TGTGCCTGGAGCGCCACAGCAGGGAATCAGCCCCAGCATTTT. It is translated as CAWSATAGNQPQHF.

This chain links TRBV19 with TRBJ2-1, with TRBD2 as a possible D gene (6 bases). Germline V gene sequence: CDR1 LNHDA, CDR2 SQIVND (reference sequence). The CDR3 is 16 amino acids. With 5 bases removed from V and 4 bases from J, the gap between germline ends came to 18 bases. The CDR3 region has the DNA TGTGCCAGTAGTCGACCCCAACTAGCTGGTTACAATGAGCAGTTCTTC. Its protein product is CASSRPQLAGYNEQFF.

V is TRBV24-1 and J is TRBJ1-2; D is perhaps TRBD1 (6 bases). V was trimmed by 6 bases and J by 2 bases, leaving 24 bases between them. Germline assignment: CDR1 KGHDR and CDR2 SFDVKD. CDR3 length equals 18 residues. The CDR3 reads CATSPNRRDTHQNYGYTF. The CDR3 DNA reads TGTGCCACCAGTCCAAACCGACGGGACACACACCAAAACTATGGCTACACCTTC.

The chain has TRBV5-1 and TRBJ1-5; 9 nucleotides agree with TRBD1. This CDR3 is 16 amino acids long. Per the germline V gene, CDR1 is SGHRS and CDR2 is YFSETQ. The junction had 3 bases not matched to a gene; V was cut back by 0 bases and J by 2 bases. CDR3 loop: CASSLGDREGNQPQHF. CDR3 sequence (DNA): TGCGCCAGCAGCTTGGGGGACAGGGAAGGCAATCAGCCCCAGCATTTT. The entire variable domain, with the rest obtained from reference TRBV5-1 and TRBJ1-5, is as follows: KAGVTQTPRYLIKTRGQQVTLSCSPISGHRSVSWYQQTPGQGLQFLFEYFSETQRNKGNFPGRFSGRQFSNSRSEMNVSTLELGDSALYLCASSLGDREGNQPQHFGDGTRLSIL.

CDR3 in DNA: TGTGCCAGCAGTTCCGGACAGGATCTCGAGCAGTACTTC. Protein product: CASSSGQDLEQYF. The chain recombines TRBV6-2 or TRBV6-3 with TRBJ2-7; 7 positions agree with TRBD1. Germline lookup yields CDR1 MNHEY and CDR2 SVGEGT. The V segment lost 4 bases and the J segment 6 bases; nucleotides outside the gene matches: 6. The CDR3 contains 13 residues.

The chain carries TRBV28 and TRBJ1-1; tentatively, D is TRBD1 (5 bases). This CDR3 contains 14 residues. Germline V lookup: CDR1 MDHEN, CDR2 SYDVKM. Trimming cost V 3 bases and J 2 bases, with 10 bases left between them. The CDR3 region is CASSLLRGNTEAFF. CDR3 in DNA: TGTGCCAGCAGTTTGCTTAGGGGTAACACTGAAGCTTTCTTT.

This clone was counted between two and nine times. This chain connects TRBV27 to TRBJ2-5, with D possibly TRBD1 on 6 matching bases. CDR3 length equals 16 residues. CDR1 is MNHEY, CDR2 SMNVEV, per germline (reference sequence). V lost 5 bases, J lost 6 bases, and 22 bases lay in between. CDR3 sequence: CASSTRDTQRGKTQYF. The CDR3 region has the DNA TGTGCCAGCAGTACCCGGGACACGCAAAGAGGGAAGACCCAGTACTTC.

The chain couples TRBV6-5 to TRBJ2-7; 7 bases are a match to TRBD2. Per germline, CDR1 MNHEY and CDR2 SVGAGI. J was trimmed by 3 bases and V by 2 bases; bases with no gene match: 7. The CDR3 runs 15 residues. The DNA of the CDR3 is TGTGCCAGCAGTTACCGGGGGAGCGGGGTCTACGAGCAGTACTTC. This translates into CASSYRGSGVYEQYF.

This rearrangement joins TRBV15 to TRBJ2-6; a weak D match, TRBD1 (6 bases). Germline V gene lookup returns CDR1 LNHNV and CDR2 YYDKDF (reference sequence). The CDR3 loop spans 18 amino acids. V was cut by 1 base and J by 2 bases, with 15 bases left in between. The CDR3 loop is CATSRVMGAEAGANVLTF. In nucleotides, the CDR3 is TGTGCCACCAGCAGAGTAATGGGGGCAGAGGCTGGGGCCAACGTCCTGACTTTC.

J is TRBJ2-7 and V is TRBV2, with D possibly TRBD2 on 6 matching bases. Trimming took off 0 bases at V and 4 bases at J, with 22 bases between the two ends. The germline gives CDR1 SNHLY, CDR2 FYNNEI. The CDR3 consists of 18 residues. The CDR3 coding sequence is TGTGCCAGCAGTGAAGCTCCTTTGCGGGGAGAAATAACTTACGAGCAGTACTTC. Translated: CASSEAPLRGEITYEQYF.

This sequence joins TRBV15 and TRBJ2-1, with 8 bases aligning to TRBD2. Germline V lookup: CDR1 LNHNV, CDR2 YYDKDF (reference sequence). Trimming removed 1 base from V and 0 bases from J; junction bases left unmatched: 5. The CDR3 has 17 amino acids. The CDR3, as DNA: TGTGCCACCAGCAGAGTGCCTAGCGGGCGCTCCTACAATGAGCAGTTCTTC. It encodes CATSRVPSGRSYNEQFF.

V is TRBV4-1 and J is TRBJ1-6; tentative D call: TRBD1 (6 bases). V was clipped by 0 bases and J by 4 bases, with 10 bases between them. The germline gives CDR1 MGHRA, CDR2 YSYEKL. This CDR3 has 16 residues. Here the CDR3 reads CASSQERGAYNSPLHF. The CDR3 nucleotides read TGCGCCAGCAGCCAAGAGCGGGGGGCTTATAATTCACCCCTCCACTTT.

The chain recombines TRBV11-1 with TRBJ2-7; D unresolved. From germline, CDR1 is SGHAT and CDR2 FQDESV (reference sequence). The CDR3 loop spans 14 amino acids. The ends were cut back, 5 bases at V and 0 bases at J, with 11 bases in the middle. CDR3 protein: CASSALRASYEQYF. The CDR3 region has the DNA TGTGCCAGCAGCGCGCTTCGCGCCTCCTACGAGCAGTACTTC.

This clone was counted once. The chain recombines TRBV30 with TRBJ2-1; 11 bases map to TRBD2. CDR1 is GTSNPN and CDR2 is SVGIG in the germline V gene (reference sequence). V lost 1 base, J lost 4 bases, and 3 bases stayed unmatched. The CDR3 sequence is 15 residues long. The CDR3 DNA follows: TGTGCCTGGAGTGGACTAGCGGGAAAGTACAATGAGCAGTTCTTC. This codes for CAWSGLAGKYNEQFF. Filled out from reference TRBV30 and TRBJ2-1, the complete variable domain reads SQTIHQWPATLVQPVGSPLSLECTVEGTSNPNLYWYRQAAGRGLQLLFYSVGIGQISSEVPQNLSASRPQDRQFILSSKKLLLSDSGFYLCAWSGLAGKYNEQFFGPGTRLTVL.